These 24 T cell receptor beta chains share one sample of origin, sequenced in a study of T cells after posttransplantation cyclophosphamide (TCRdb year 2016). The method was the immunoSEQ multiplex PCR assay. TCRdb mirrors the immuneACCESS table, restricted to in-frame sequences. Some clones are absent from its copies; in checked studies, under half trace to an unresolved V gene, and the reason for the others is unknown. A total of about 52,000 clones appear in this sample, under 95% of them only once. Jointly, the top ten make up 2.9% of the sample. Source material: PBMCs. These receptors originate from a woman aged 30 to 39 in good health and a related stem cell transplant donor.

The chain has TRBV7-2 and TRBJ2-5; maybe TRBD1 (6 bases). Trimming shortened V by 1 base and J by 2 bases, and 11 bases separated the two germline ends. Germline CDR1 SGHTA, CDR2 FQGNSA. The CDR3 is made up of 15 amino acids. The CDR3 region has the DNA TGTGCCAGCAGCTTAGTCGCGACAGGTCAAGAGACCCAGTACTTC. This translates into CASSLVATGQETQYF.

The chain couples TRBV5-6 to TRBJ2-7, with TRBD1 matching over 9 bases. This CDR3 has 16 residues. CDR1 SGHDT and CDR2 YYEEEE come from the germline V gene. V trimming: 2 bases; J trimming: 4 bases; junction bases outside the gene matches: 10. CDR3 bases: TGTGCCAGCAGCTTTGTAGTTTGGACAGGGGCGTACGAGCAGTACTTC. As protein: CASSFVVWTGAYEQYF.

The chain combines TRBV6-1 with TRBJ1-1, with 7 bases matching TRBD1. Trimming at V came to 6 bases and at J to 5 bases, leaving 6 bases not matched to a gene. Germline V gene lookup returns CDR1 MNHNS and CDR2 SASEGT. This CDR3 contains 13 residues. CDR3 DNA sequence: TGTGCCAGCAGGCCCGACAGGGTAACTGAAGCTTTCTTT. Translated, it gives CASRPDRVTEAFF.

J is TRBJ1-5 and V is TRBV6-1; TRBD1 is a possible D gene (6 bases). The CDR3 totals 12 residues. Trimming removed 5 bases from V and 6 bases from J, with 8 bases in between. Germline assignment: CDR1 MNHNS and CDR2 SASEGT. The CDR3 bases are TGTGCCAGCAGTCAGGGGACTCAGCCCCAGCATTTT. This translates into CASSQGTQPQHF.

The rearrangement uses TRBV7-9 and TRBJ2-5, with 9 bases lining up with TRBD1. V gave up 4 bases and J gave up 4 bases; unmatched junction bases: 7. The CDR3 has 15 residues. Germline CDR1 SEHNR, CDR2 FQNEAQ (reference sequence). The CDR3 nucleotides read TGTGCCAGCAGCTACACGACACAGGGGGCAGAGACCCAGTACTTC. Translated, it gives CASSYTTQGAETQYF.

The V gene is TRBV19, the J gene TRBJ2-7; 8 bases align to TRBD1. The CDR3 contains 14 residues. Germline V gives CDR1 LNHDA, CDR2 SQIVND (reference sequence). V gave up 6 bases and J gave up 2 bases; unmatched junction bases: 6. CDR3 bases: TGTGCCAGTAGCGGACAGGGACGTACCTACGAGCAGTACTTC. As protein: CASSGQGRTYEQYF.

The chain recombines TRBV10-3 with TRBJ1-2, with D unresolved. Germline CDR1 ENHRY, CDR2 SYGVKD. The CDR3 is made up of 15 amino acids. V was clipped by 6 bases and J by 2 bases, with 16 bases between them. The CDR3 DNA follows: TGTGCCATCAGCCGCACGGCAGACAAGAACTATGGCTACACCTTC. Translated, it gives CAISRTADKNYGYTF.

The rearrangement uses TRBV19 and TRBJ2-3; TRBD1 matches 9 bases. Germline V lookup: CDR1 LNHDA, CDR2 SQIVND (reference sequence). The J segment lost 3 bases and the V segment lost 2 bases, leaving 3 bases of the junction unmatched. The CDR3 has 15 residues. CDR3 protein: CASSIYRGQTDTQYF. In DNA form, the CDR3 reads TGTGCCAGTAGTATATACAGGGGGCAGACAGATACGCAGTATTTT. Looking up the rest from reference TRBV19 and TRBJ2-3 gives the full variable domain: DGGITQSPKYLFRKEGQNVTLSCEQNLNHDAMYWYRQDPGQGLRLIYYSQIVNDFQKGDIAEGYSVSREKKESFPLTVTSAQKNPTAFYLCASSIYRGQTDTQYFGPGTRLTVL.

V and J are TRBV7-2 and TRBJ1-1; TRBD1 agrees at 9 bases. Germline trimming cut 4 bases from V and 8 bases from J; bases unmatched to any gene: 8. The CDR3 sequence is 14 residues long. The germline V gene has CDR1 SGHTA and CDR2 FQGNSA. CDR3 loop: CASSSRTGASEAFF. The CDR3 DNA reads as TGTGCCAGCAGCTCCCGGACAGGGGCCTCCGAAGCTTTCTTT.

The rearrangement joins TRBV4-1 to TRBJ2-1; TRBD2 matches at 7 bases. Germline CDR1 reads MGHRA; CDR2 reads YSYEKL. The CDR3 extends over 11 amino acids. V trimming: 5 bases; J trimming: 16 bases; junction bases outside the gene matches: 8. CDR3 coding DNA: TGCGCCAGCAGCTCAAGCGGGGTACAATTCTTC. This encodes CASSSSGVQFF.

V and J are TRBV7-2 and TRBJ2-5, with 10 nucleotides matching TRBD2. The germline V gene has CDR1 SGHTA and CDR2 FQGNSA. The CDR3 has 14 residues. J gave up 5 bases and V 5 bases, and 5 bases lay outside the gene matches. CDR3 amino acids: CASSRGLAAETQYF. The CDR3 nucleotides are TGTGCCAGCAGCCGCGGACTAGCGGCGGAGACCCAGTACTTC.

The sample holds one count of this clone. This sequence joins TRBV10-3 and TRBJ2-7, with 7 bases identical to TRBD1. The trim removed 4 bases at V and 3 bases at J, leaving 6 bases unmatched. Germline values: CDR1 ENHRY, CDR2 SYGVKD. The CDR3 sequence is 14 residues long. For the CDR3, the DNA is TGTGCCATCAGTGCAGCCGGGACAGACTACGAGCAGTACTTC. It codes for CAISAAGTDYEQYF.

The rearrangement links TRBV30 to TRBJ2-7; 9 bases agree with TRBD1. In germline, CDR1 is GTSNPN, CDR2 SVGIG (reference sequence). The ends lost 0 bases at V and 4 bases at J; junction bases unmatched: 7. The CDR3 totals 15 residues. Here the CDR3 DNA reads TGTGCCTGGAGTGTAAAAGGGACAGGGAGTTACGAGCAGTACTTC. Amino acid sequence: CAWSVKGTGSYEQYF.

This chain uses TRBV5-1 with TRBJ2-4; 7 bases are a match to TRBD1. This CDR3 contains 15 residues. V lost 4 bases and J lost 5; bases outside the gene matches: 9. Looked up from germline, CDR1 is SGHRS and CDR2 is YFSETQ. CDR3: CASSPTTGAENIQYF. DNA for the CDR3: TGCGCCAGCAGCCCAACCACAGGGGCGGAAAACATTCAGTACTTC.

The chain has TRBV7-2 and TRBJ2-1; D gene uncertain. Germline V lookup: CDR1 SGHTA, CDR2 FQGNSA. V lost 5 bases, J lost 6 bases, and 17 bases lay in between. The length of the CDR3 is 15 residues. The DNA of the CDR3 is TGTGCCAGCAGCCCTCCGGGTGGAGCCCCCAATGAGCAGTTCTTC. This sequence encodes CASSPPGGAPNEQFF.

This clone was detected only once. The chain has TRBV7-9 and TRBJ2-5; perhaps TRBD1 as D (5 bases). TRBJ2-7 explains the end of the DNA better; the J call may be wrong. The CDR3 has 13 residues. Germline V gives CDR1 SEHNR, CDR2 FQNEAQ (reference sequence). CDR3 nucleotides: TGTGCCAGCAGCTTAGAAGGGGCCTACGAGCAGTACTTC. This gives the protein CASSLEGAYEQYF.

V gene TRBV19 combines with J gene TRBJ1-5; 7 positions match TRBD1. The germline gives CDR1 LNHDA, CDR2 SQIVND (reference sequence). CDR3 length equals 13 residues. V was pared by 9 bases and J by 2 bases, with 4 bases of the junction left unmatched. Here the CDR3 DNA reads TGTGCCAGCGGACAGGTTGGCAATCAGCCCCAGCATTTT. Protein sequence: CASGQVGNQPQHF.

With respect to this clone: No DNA is shown, since the ends of the CDR3 on it are uncertain; the CDR3 is the one TCRdb lists. The V call is TRBV27, the J call TRBJ2-5; TRBD2 is taken as the D call from the table, unchecked against the DNA. Ends included, the CDR3 has 13 residues. Germline V gives CDR1 MNHEY, CDR2 SMNVEV (reference sequence). The CDR3 sequence: CASSLFLYETQYF.

This chain uses TRBV27 with TRBJ1-3; maybe TRBD1 (6 bases). V was clipped by 2 bases and J by 7 bases, with 27 bases between them. Germline loops: CDR1 MNHEY, CDR2 SMNVEV (reference sequence). There are 19 residues in the CDR3. The CDR3 DNA follows: TGTGCCAGCAGTTTAAAAGGGTTCGGGGCAGGGGCGCCGGGGAACACCATATATTTT. This gives the protein CASSLKGFGAGAPGNTIYF.

The chain uses TRBV7-3 and TRBJ2-7, with D perhaps matching TRBD2 (7 bases). There are 14 residues in the CDR3. V lost 5 bases and J 0 bases, leaving 11 bases between the germline ends. Per germline, CDR1 SGHTA and CDR2 FQGTGA. DNA for the CDR3: TGTGCCAGCAGCCCGGGGGGCAACTCCTACGAGCAGTACTTC. This codes for CASSPGGNSYEQYF.

The CDR3, as DNA: TGTGCCAGCAGTTCACCCCTTAGCGGGGGGGCCGTAGATACGCAGTATTTT. Translated, it gives CASSSPLSGGAVDTQYF. The chain has TRBV27 and TRBJ2-3, with TRBD2 matching 11 bases. Trimming cost V 4 bases and J 5 bases; bases outside gene matches: 11. CDR1 MNHEY and CDR2 SMNVEV come from the germline V gene (reference sequence). The CDR3 has 17 residues.

The chain links TRBV5-5 to TRBJ2-3, with a weak D call TRBD1 (6 bases). V was shortened by 3 bases and J by 0 bases, with 11 bases between the two germline ends. Germline V CDR1 and CDR2: SGHKS, YYEKEE (reference sequence). The CDR3 extends over 15 amino acids. DNA of the CDR3: TGTGCCAGCAGCTATGGACAGACTAGCACAGATACGCAGTATTTT. Translated: CASSYGQTSTDTQYF.

This clone came up once. This chain links TRBV7-9 with TRBJ2-2; 8 bases agree with TRBD1. Germline V lookup: CDR1 SEHNR, CDR2 FQNEAQ (reference sequence). This CDR3 is 12 amino acids long. CDR3 in amino acids: CVTGANTGELFF. The CDR3 nucleotides are TGTGTGACAGGGGCAAACACCGGGGAGCTGTTTTTT. Together with reference TRBV7-9 and TRBJ2-2, the CDR3 gives the full variable domain: DTGVSQNPRHKITKRGQNVTFRCDPISEHNRLYWYRQTLGQGPEFLTYFQNEAQLEKSRLLSDRFSAERPKGSFSTLEIQRTEQGDSAMYLCVTGANTGELFFGEGSRLTVL.

CDR3 sequence (DNA): TGCGCCAGCAGCCAAGATAAGGCGACAGGGGGCGCTGGGGCCAACGTCCTGACTTTC. Translating gives CASSQDKATGGAGANVLTF. The genes are TRBV4-3 and TRBJ2-6; 10 bases map to TRBD1. V shed 0 bases, J shed 2 bases, and the junction held 7 bases outside the gene matches. Germline CDR1 LGHNA, CDR2 YSLEER. This CDR3 contains 19 residues.